The rows below give T cell receptor beta chains drawn from one sample of a study of blood T cells in healthy people across ages. TCRdb processed the 5' RACE reads anew with MiXCR; each CDR3 protein has one entry. The profile shows hundreds of thousands of distinct CDR3 sequences, 43% of them singletons. The source material was blood. Every receptor here comes from a woman aged 60 to 75 in good health. Each CDR3 is given with its conserved first and last residue. D genes are given only for firm matches. The listing skips clone size in some rows; elsewhere it reads once, few, many or a size class.

TRBJ2-3,TRBD1,.,TRBV6-5,CASSPSGTGDRKADTQYF,TGTGCCAGCAGTCCCTCGGGAACAGGGGATAGGAAGGCAGATACGCAGTATTTT
TRBJ2-5,TRBD2,.,TRBV29-1,CSVEGTTSGGQETQYF,TGCAGCGTTGAAGGCACTACTAGCGGGGGCCAAGAGACCCAGTACTTC
TRBJ2-2,TRBD1,few,TRBV10-3,CAIRGQKNTGELFF,TGTGCCATCAGGGGACAGAAAAACACCGGGGAGCTGTTTTTT
TRBJ2-6,TRBD2,few,TRBV7-2,CASSLTSGVFSGANVLTF,TGTGCCAGCAGCCTTACTAGCGGGGTCTTCTCTGGGGCCAACGTCCTGACTTTC
TRBJ2-1,.,.,TRBV21-1,CASSIELIRDRGTYNEQFF,TGTGCCAGCAGCATCGAGCTCATCCGGGACAGGGGTACCTACAATGAGCAGTTCTTC
TRBJ2-5,.,few,TRBV15,CATSREAETQYF,TGCGCCACCAGCAGAGAAGCAGAGACCCAGTACTTC
TRBJ1-1,.,.,TRBV12-3/TRBV12-4,CASRAIHRVTEAFF,TGTGCCAGCAGGGCCATCCACAGGGTCACTGAAGCTTTCTTT
TRBJ2-1,TRBD1,once,TRBV28,CASRTGPYNEQFF,TGTGCCAGCAGGACAGGGCCCTACAATGAGCAGTTCTTC
TRBJ1-6,TRBD1,.,TRBV20-1,CSARTGQGNSPLHF,TGCAGTGCTAGAACGGGACAGGGGAATTCACCCCTCCACTTT
TRBJ2-7,TRBD1,.,TRBV6-5,CASSYSGTGGAYEQYF,TGTGCCAGCAGTTACTCAGGGACAGGAGGAGCCTACGAGCAGTACTTC
TRBJ1-2,TRBD1,once,TRBV27,CASSPRTGEEYGYTF,TGTGCCAGCAGTCCGCGGACAGGGGAGGAGTATGGCTACACCTTC
TRBJ1-2,.,.,TRBV15,CATSRGSGRRTNYGYTF,TGTGCCACCAGCAGAGGTAGCGGGCGACGGACTAACTATGGCTACACCTTC
TRBJ1-2,TRBD1,.,TRBV5-1,CASSPTGVDYGYTF,TGCGCCAGCAGCCCGACAGGGGTGGACTATGGCTACACCTTC
TRBJ1-1,.,.,TRBV2,CASRAVRVGNTEAFF,TGTGCCAGCAGGGCAGTAAGAGTAGGGAACACTGAAGCTTTCTTT
TRBJ2-4,.,.,TRBV3-1,CASSQDSIRGQYF,TGTGCCAGCAGCCAAGACTCTATCCGGGGGCAGTACTTC
TRBJ2-3,.,few,TRBV3-1,CASSQQFASTDTQYF,TGTGCCAGCAGCCAACAGTTTGCGAGCACAGATACGCAGTATTTT
TRBJ2-5,.,.,TRBV12-5,CASARDLGRGETQYF,TGTGCTAGTGCCCGAGATCTCGGAAGAGGAGAGACCCAGTACTTC
TRBJ2-3,.,.,TRBV9,CASSVAPDTQYF,TGTGCCAGCAGCGTAGCTCCAGATACGCAGTATTTT
TRBJ2-1,TRBD2,few,TRBV7-3,CASSLRFGGGALGEQFF,TGTGCCAGCAGCTTAAGGTTCGGCGGGGGGGCCTTAGGTGAGCAGTTCTTC
TRBJ2-1,.,many,TRBV7-2,CASSLVQGIYNEQFF,TGTGCCAGCAGCTTAGTACAGGGAATCTACAATGAGCAGTTCTTC
TRBJ2-7,TRBD2,few,TRBV6-6,CASSRRAGGLSYEQYF,TGTGCCAGCAGCCGCCGGGCGGGAGGGCTCTCCTACGAGCAGTACTTC
TRBJ1-3,.,.,TRBV28,CASSSGQYSGNTIYF,TGTGCCAGCAGTTCCGGACAGTACTCTGGAAACACCATATATTTT
TRBJ1-1,TRBD1,few,TRBV7-8,CASTTGTPEAFF,TGTGCCAGCACGACAGGGACCCCTGAAGCTTTCTTT
TRBJ2-7,.,many,TRBV12-3/TRBV12-4,CASSFGSTYEQYF,TGTGCCAGCAGTTTCGGCAGTACCTACGAGCAGTACTTC
TRBJ2-1,.,once,TRBV5-1,CASSETDYRSYNEQFF,TGCGCCAGCAGCGAAACCGACTATCGCTCCTACAATGAGCAGTTCTTC
TRBJ2-7,.,few,TRBV6-5,CASSGGQLNEQYF,TGTGCCAGCAGTGGCGGACAACTCAACGAGCAGTACTTC
TRBJ2-3,TRBD1,.,TRBV20-1,CSAKQGAHPYF,TGCAGTGCTAAACAGGGGGCTCATCCGTATTTT
TRBJ2-7,.,many,TRBV7-9,CASSLVRSSYEQYF,TGTGCCAGCAGCTTAGTGCGGAGCTCCTACGAGCAGTACTTC
TRBJ2-5,.,few,TRBV7-8,CASSLDPGEGETQYF,TGTGCCAGCAGCTTAGATCCAGGGGAGGGGGAGACCCAGTACTTC
TRBJ2-4,.,many,TRBV5-1,CASSFEEGSIQYF,TGCGCCAGCAGCTTCGAGGAGGGGTCCATTCAGTACTTC
TRBJ1-1,TRBD1,.,TRBV3-1,CASSPTGQGWTEAFF,TGTGCCAGCAGCCCAACGGGACAGGGGTGGACTGAAGCTTTCTTT
TRBJ2-3,TRBD2,.,TRBV9,CASSAKTSGTSDTQYF,TGTGCCAGCAGCGCCAAAACTAGCGGGACCTCAGATACGCAGTATTTT
TRBJ2-1,TRBD2,.,TRBV20-1,CSASGTSGFNEQFF,TGCAGTGCCTCCGGGACTAGCGGATTCAATGAGCAGTTCTTC
TRBJ2-3,TRBD2,.,TRBV5-1,CASSPGLAGVPSTDTQYF,TGCGCCAGCAGCCCGGGACTAGCGGGGGTACCTAGCACAGATACGCAGTATTTT
TRBJ2-5,TRBD1,few,TRBV5-5,CASSLRDRVLETQYF,TGTGCCAGCAGCCTCCGGGACAGGGTTTTGGAGACCCAGTACTTC
TRBJ2-5,TRBD2,.,TRBV2,CASSEEASGSNEQYF,TGTGCCAGCAGTGAAGAGGCTAGCGGGAGCAATGAGCAGTACTTC
TRBJ1-1,TRBD1,.,TRBV20-1,CSARPLSGQEMTEAFF,TGCAGTGCTAGACCCCTGTCGGGACAGGAAATGACTGAAGCTTTCTTT
TRBJ1-5,.,few,TRBV20-1,CSARDRPGGAPNQPQHF,TGCAGTGCTAGAGATCGCCCGGGAGGGGCCCCCAATCAGCCCCAGCATTTT
TRBJ1-5,.,.,TRBV7-2,CASSWAPSGNQPRHF,TGTGCCAGCAGCTGGGCCCCGAGCGGCAATCAGCCCCGGCATTTT
TRBJ2-7,TRBD2,.,TRBV19,CASSRVSGGGHEQYF,TGTGCCAGTAGTAGGGTAAGCGGGGGGGGTCATGAGCAGTACTTC
TRBJ2-4,.,.,TRBV20-1,CSARAENIQYF,TGCAGTGCTAGGGCGGAAAACATTCAGTACTTC
TRBJ1-1,.,.,TRBV7-3,CASSLYGDMNTEAFF,TGTGCCAGCAGCTTATACGGTGACATGAACACTGAAGCTTTCTTT
TRBJ1-2,TRBD1,many,TRBV18,CASSPRDSSNYGYTF,TGTGCCAGCTCACCCCGGGACAGCTCTAACTATGGCTACACCTTC
TRBJ2-7,.,.,TRBV29-1,CSVGLGIYEQYF,TGCAGCGTTGGTTTAGGGATCTACGAGCAGTACTTC
TRBJ1-6,TRBD1,.,TRBV10-3,CAISEGTGGGSPLHF,TGTGCCATCAGTGAAGGGACAGGGGGCGGTTCACCCCTCCACTTT
TRBJ1-1,TRBD1,.,TRBV6-2/TRBV6-3,CAITGQGRTEAFF,TGTGCCATCACGGGACAGGGACGGACTGAAGCTTTCTTT
TRBJ2-2,TRBD1,.,TRBV5-1,CASSLVGTATINTGELFF,TGCGCCAGCAGCTTGGTAGGGACAGCGACAATCAACACCGGGGAGCTGTTTTTT
TRBJ2-1,TRBD2,.,TRBV12-3/TRBV12-4,CASRLTSGGWYNEQFF,TGTGCCAGCAGATTGACTAGCGGGGGGTGGTACAATGAGCAGTTCTTC
TRBJ2-5,.,many,TRBV29-1,CSVVRGQSLGTQYF,TGCAGCGTCGTCCGAGGACAGAGTTTGGGTACCCAGTACTTC
TRBJ2-7,.,few,TRBV7-2,CASSPRATYEQYF,TGTGCCAGCAGCCCAAGGGCAACCTACGAGCAGTACTTC
TRBJ2-3,.,.,TRBV20-1,CSATQGSTDTQYF,TGCAGTGCTACCCAGGGTAGCACAGATACGCAGTATTTT
TRBJ2-5,.,many,TRBV7-2,CASTHSERETQYF,TGTGCCAGCACCCACAGCGAGAGGGAGACCCAGTACTTC
TRBJ2-5,.,.,TRBV7-6,CASSLATMQTQYF,TGTGCCAGCAGCTTAGCGACCATGCAGACCCAGTACTTC
TRBJ2-7,TRBD1,.,TRBV20-1,CSAWDSHSYEQYF,TGCAGTGCTTGGGACAGTCACTCCTACGAGCAGTACTTC